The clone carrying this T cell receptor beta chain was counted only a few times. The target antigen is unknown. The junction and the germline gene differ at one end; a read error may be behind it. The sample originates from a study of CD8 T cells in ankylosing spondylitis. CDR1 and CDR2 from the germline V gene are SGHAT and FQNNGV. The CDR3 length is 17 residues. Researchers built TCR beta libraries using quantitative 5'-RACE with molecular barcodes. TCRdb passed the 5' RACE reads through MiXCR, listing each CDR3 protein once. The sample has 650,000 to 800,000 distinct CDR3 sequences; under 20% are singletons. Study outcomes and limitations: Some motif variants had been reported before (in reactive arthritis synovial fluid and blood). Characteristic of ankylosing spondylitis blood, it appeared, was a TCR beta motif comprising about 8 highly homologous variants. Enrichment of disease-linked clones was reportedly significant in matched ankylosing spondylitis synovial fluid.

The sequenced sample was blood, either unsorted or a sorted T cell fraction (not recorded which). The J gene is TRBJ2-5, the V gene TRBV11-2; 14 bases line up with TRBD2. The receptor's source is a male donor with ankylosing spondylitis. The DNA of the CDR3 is TGTGCCAGCAGCTTAGCTCCAGGCCCCATGACTAGCGGGGGGGAGCACTTC. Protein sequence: CASSLAPGPMTSGGEHF.